The clone carrying this TCR beta chain was counted ten times or more. Antigen: not known. This entry belongs to a study of early T cells in non-severe SARS-CoV-2 infection. On the study more broadly: The input, bulk RNA from unsorted whole blood, was sequenced, and chains were unpaired. Overall study results and limits: Matching results from VDJdb favored anti-spike CD8 responses, leaving private and CD4 specificities undetected.

Researchers tagged individual cDNA molecules with unique molecular identifiers. Using its own MiXCR run on the 5' RACE reads, TCRdb lists one record per CDR3 protein. The sample shows approximately 70,000 distinct CDR3 sequences, 5% of them seen only once. Material: whole blood, obtained at baseline. This TCR derives from an adult who was a healthcare worker with PCR-confirmed SARS-CoV-2 infection or an uninfected control (not recorded which).

As DNA, the CDR3 is TGCGCCAGCAGCTTGGGCGGGTGGGAGCAGTACTTC. Translating gives CASSLGGWEQYF. The J gene is TRBJ2-7, the V gene TRBV5-1; perhaps TRBD2 as D (5 bases). Germline V CDR1 and CDR2: SGHRS, YFSETQ. The V end lost 0 bases, the J end lost 7 bases, and 8 bases lay between the germline ends. The length of the CDR3 is 12 residues.